A selection of T cell receptor beta chains follows, all from one sample in a study of T-cell reconstitution after alpha-beta-depleted transplantation in children. TCRdb analysed the PCR reads with MiXCR anew, one entry per CDR3 protein. The data contain about 610,000 distinct CDR3 sequences, approximately 10% of them singletons. The material sequenced was PBMCs from the stem cell graft donor, taken from the stem cell graft. Receptors were obtained from a human donor who donated a stem cell graft to a child with acute myeloid leukemia. CDR3s include the opening cysteine and the closing phenylalanine or tryptophan. The D gene is left open where the match is weak. A row's size may be missing; if present it is once, few, many or a size class.

j_call d_call clone_size v_call cdr3_nt cdr3_aa
TRBJ2-7 TRBD1 many TRBV20-1 TGCAGTGCGCAGGGACAGGGTGCCGACTACGAGCAGTACTTC CSAQGQGADYEQYF
TRBJ2-7 - few TRBV29-1 TGCAGCGTTGAAGTGACGGGAGCCTACGAGCAGTACTTC CSVEVTGAYEQYF
TRBJ2-5 TRBD1 many TRBV29-1 TGCAGCGTCCATAGGACAGGGCCGGAGACCCAGTACTTC CSVHRTGPETQYF
TRBJ1-1 - - TRBV7-3 TGTGCCAGCAGCCCGGGGTACGGTACCATGAACACTGAAGCTTTCTTT CASSPGYGTMNTEAFF
TRBJ2-1 TRBD2 many TRBV28 TGTGCCAGCAGTCTCCGGACTAGCGGGAGGAGGTACAATGAGCAGTTCTTC CASSLRTSGRRYNEQFF
TRBJ2-5 TRBD2 few TRBV20-1 TGCAGTGCCCAGAAAGATAGCGGGAGTGTTCTTTCAGAGACCCAGTACTTC CSAQKDSGSVLSETQYF
TRBJ2-5 - few TRBV4-3 TGCGCCAGCAGCCAAGATCCGGGGCCAGTCCAAGAGACCCAGTACTTC CASSQDPGPVQETQYF
TRBJ1-1 - - TRBV3-1 TGTGCCAGCAGCCAAGACTTACATAACACTGAAGCTTTCTTT CASSQDLHNTEAFF
TRBJ2-7 TRBD2 many TRBV7-9 TGTGCCAGCAGCACCCCACAGGAGGGGGGCGGCGGACTAGCCCTTTCCTACGAGCAGTACTTC CASSTPQEGGGGLALSYEQYF
TRBJ2-5 - - TRBV20-1 TGCAGTGCTAGGCAGGTTGAGACCCAGTACTTC CSARQVETQYF
TRBJ2-7 TRBD1 many TRBV7-8 TGTGCCAGCAGCTTAGACCCGGGACAGACCGAGCAGTACTTC CASSLDPGQTEQYF
TRBJ2-4 TRBD2 few TRBV4-3 TGCGCCAGCAGCCAAGATAGTAGCGGGATGAACATTCAGTACTTC CASSQDSSGMNIQYF
TRBJ2-1 TRBD1 many TRBV6-2/TRBV6-3 TGTGCCAGCAGACCCGACAGGGGCGGGATCAATGAGCAGTTCTTC CASRPDRGGINEQFF
TRBJ2-1 - many TRBV20-1 TGCAGTGCTAGAGATCCGGCTAGCCTCGAGAATGAGCAGTTCTTC CSARDPASLENEQFF
TRBJ2-7 - - TRBV20-1 TGCAGTGCCGTAGCTACAGGGAAAAGCCACGAGCAGTACTTC CSAVATGKSHEQYF
TRBJ2-1 - - TRBV5-6 TGTGCCAGCAGCTTGGTGTACGGGAATGAGCAGTTCTTC CASSLVYGNEQFF
TRBJ2-1 - few TRBV30 TGTGCCTGGAGTGTGGGTAGCAGGAATGAGCAGTTCTTC CAWSVGSRNEQFF
TRBJ2-7 - - TRBV20-1 TGCAGTGCTAGATCTAGAAGGAGGGCCAACTCCTACGAGCAGTACTTC CSARSRRRANSYEQYF
TRBJ1-1 TRBD1 few TRBV7-6 TGTGCCAGCAGCTTAGCTCAATGGAGGACAGGGAACACTGAAGCTTTCTTT CASSLAQWRTGNTEAFF
TRBJ2-2 - - TRBV29-1 TGCAGCGTTGAAGATCGTCTCCAGGGTCGCGGGGAGCTGTTTTTT CSVEDRLQGRGELFF
TRBJ2-7 TRBD2 few TRBV2 TGTGCCAGCAGCGAGGGACTAGCGGGTTACGAGCAGTACTTC CASSEGLAGYEQYF
TRBJ2-7 - once TRBV30 TGTGCCTGGAGGAGGGGCCTACCCTACGAGCAGTACTTC CAWRRGLPYEQYF
TRBJ1-1 - - TRBV5-1 TGCGCCAGCAGAGGGGCTTTTGAAGCTTTCTTT CASRGAFEAFF
TRBJ2-1 - many TRBV28 TGTGCCAGCAGTTTAAGTCCAGGGTACAATGAGCAGTTCTTC CASSLSPGYNEQFF
TRBJ2-3 - many TRBV2 TGTGCCAGCAGTGAAGGACTAGTGGCAGATACGCAGTATTTT CASSEGLVADTQYF
TRBJ2-7 - many TRBV28 TGTGCCAGCACCACACTACTTCCACGGGACTCGAGCTACGAGCAGTACTTC CASTTLLPRDSSYEQYF
TRBJ1-6 TRBD1 many TRBV10-3 TGTGCCATCAGGTTGACAGGGGACGACAATTCACCCCTCCACTTT CAIRLTGDDNSPLHF
TRBJ1-1 TRBD1 - TRBV5-1 TGCGCCAGCAGCTCGAACCAACGGACAGGTGGGGCGGCCACTGAAGCTTTCTTT CASSSNQRTGGAATEAFF
TRBJ2-1 - many TRBV7-2 TGTGCCAGCAGCTCCCAGACTAGTTATGAGCAGTTCTTC CASSSQTSYEQFF
TRBJ2-5 - many TRBV20-1 TGCAGTGCACCCACCGGTACAGTAAAGACCCAGTACTTC CSAPTGTVKTQYF
TRBJ2-7 TRBD1 many TRBV29-1 TGCAGCGTTGTACTGGGACAGTCCTACGAGCAGTACTTC CSVVLGQSYEQYF
TRBJ2-3 TRBD2 - TRBV13 TGTGCCAGCAGCCCGCCGGAGGGCGGGAGAAGCACAGATACGCAGTATTTT CASSPPEGGRSTDTQYF
TRBJ1-5 - - TRBV5-6 TGTGCCAGCAGCTTTAGGGGAGGATTTAGCAATCAGCCCCAGCATTTT CASSFRGGFSNQPQHF
TRBJ1-1 TRBD1 - TRBV29-1 TGCAGCGTCGACCCGGGACAGGGGGAGGGGAACACTGAAGCTTTCTTT CSVDPGQGEGNTEAFF
TRBJ2-1 - - TRBV20-1 TGCAGTGCACGACCGGAGGGTTTGGGTTTCAATGAGCAGTTCTTC CSARPEGLGFNEQFF
TRBJ2-1 TRBD1 many TRBV7-6 TGTGCCAGCAGCTTAGAACAGGGGCGTTACTCCTACAATGAGCAGTTCTTC CASSLEQGRYSYNEQFF
TRBJ2-1 TRBD2 many TRBV9 TGTGCCAGCAGCGGTCGGACTAGCGGACCCTACAATGAGCAGTTCTTC CASSGRTSGPYNEQFF
TRBJ2-3 - once TRBV5-1 TGCGCCAGCAGCCCCGGGACGGACGCTAGCACAGATACGCAGTATTTT CASSPGTDASTDTQYF
TRBJ2-7 - many TRBV27 TGTGCCAGCAGTCCCTCCTTAGGATACGAGCAGTACTTC CASSPSLGYEQYF
TRBJ1-2 - few TRBV5-5 TGTGCCAGCAGCTTGTTAACCGCGACCCCTTCGAGCGGCTACACCTTC CASSLLTATPSSGYTF
TRBJ2-3 - many TRBV9 TGTGCCAGCAACCCAGGTAGTAGCACAGATACGCAGTATTTT CASNPGSSTDTQYF
TRBJ2-7 - few TRBV30 TGTGCCGGACGGGACACCGGTTTCTACGAGCAGTACTTC CAGRDTGFYEQYF
TRBJ2-6 TRBD2 - TRBV27 TGTGCCAGCAGTTTACGGGCTAGCGGAGCCGCCAACGTCCTGACTTTC CASSLRASGAANVLTF
TRBJ2-6 - few TRBV20-1 TGCAGTGCTAGTGGGTCTGGGGCCAACGTCCTGACTTTC CSASGSGANVLTF
TRBJ1-5 TRBD1 many TRBV18 TGTGCCAGCTCACAGGGGGCTGAGCAGCCCCAGCATTTT CASSQGAEQPQHF
TRBJ2-5 TRBD2 - TRBV7-6 TGTGCCAGCAGCTTAGCGCGCCTAGCGGGAGGGCCGAGGGAGACCCAGTACTTC CASSLARLAGGPRETQYF
TRBJ1-2 - many TRBV12-3/TRBV12-4 TGTGCCAGCAGTCCGACAGAAGGGACCGAAACTTTCTATGGCTACACCTTC CASSPTEGTETFYGYTF
TRBJ2-1 TRBD2 few TRBV28 TGTGCCAGCAGCGGAACTAGCGGGGGGTTCTTC CASSGTSGGFF
TRBJ2-7 - few TRBV28 TGTGCCAGCACGGAAGCCGTCCGAAGGCGGGAGCAGTACTTC CASTEAVRRREQYF
TRBJ2-7 - few TRBV6-2/TRBV6-3 TGTGCCAGCAGGCCGAACCCTATCCCCCTCTACGAGCAGTACTTC CASRPNPIPLYEQYF
TRBJ2-1 TRBD2 - TRBV6-5 TGTGCCAGCAGTCGGACTAGCGGGAGGGCGGGATACAATGAGCAGTTCTTC CASSRTSGRAGYNEQFF
TRBJ2-1 TRBD2 - TRBV6-2/TRBV6-3 TGTGCCAGCAGTCTACTACTAGCGGGAGGGATGGATGAGCAGTTCTTC CASSLLLAGGMDEQFF
TRBJ2-5 - many TRBV12-5 TGTGCTAGTGGTTTGTCAGGGGAAGAGACCCAGTACTTC CASGLSGEETQYF
TRBJ2-3 - few TRBV7-9 TGTGCCAGCAGCTTAGTAGCGGTGAAGACAGATACGCAGTATTTT CASSLVAVKTDTQYF
TRBJ2-7 - - TRBV7-2 TGTGCCAGCAGCTTCGGGAGTACCGGTTCCGAGCAGTACTTC CASSFGSTGSEQYF
TRBJ2-5 - few TRBV6-2/TRBV6-3 TGTGCCAGCAGCCCGATGGGGTCAGAGACCCAGTACTTC CASSPMGSETQYF
TRBJ2-7 - many TRBV4-3 TGCGCCAGCAGCCAAGATCGGGGAACCTCCTACGAGCAGTACTTC CASSQDRGTSYEQYF
TRBJ1-2 - few TRBV12-3/TRBV12-4 TGTGCCAGCAGTCACTCCGGCGAGGGCTATGGCTACACCTTC CASSHSGEGYGYTF
TRBJ1-1 - - TRBV29-1 TGCAGCGTTGTTGGGGGGGGTTTAGCTTTCTTT CSVVGGGLAFF
TRBJ2-6 - - TRBV24-1 TGTGCCACCAGTGGGGGGCTGGCCTCTGGGGCCAACGTCCTGACTTTC CATSGGLASGANVLTF